This is a list of T cell receptor beta chains from one sample in a study of Ad26.COV2.S vaccination and SARS-CoV-2 variants. Assay used: immunoSEQ multiplex PCR; TCRdb lists only in-frame clones, some missing. The repertoire has hundreds of thousands of clones, around 87% of them found once; the top ten carry more than 2.5%. The material was peripheral blood, obtained in a trial of Ad26.COV2.S vaccine versus placebo. The source of these receptors is a person aged 18 to 65 who received the Ad26.COV2.S COVID-19 vaccine or a placebo. The CDR3 runs from the conserved cysteine through the conserved F or W. The D gene is left open where the match is weak. The size entry is marked missing in some rows and otherwise reads once, few, many or a size class.

TRBV3-1/TRBV3-2,TRBJ1-2,TRBD1,few,CASSQTGGAGYGYTF,TGTGCCAGCAGCCAGACAGGGGGCGCTGGGTATGGCTACACCTTC
TRBV7-8,TRBJ1-2,-,-,CASSLSSGNYGYTF,TGTGCCAGCAGCTTAAGTTCAGGGAACTATGGCTACACCTTC
TRBV2,TRBJ1-5,-,few,CASSPGSYIPQHF,TGTGCCAGCAGCCCCGGATCCTACATCCCCCAGCATTTT
TRBV3-1/TRBV3-2,TRBJ1-5,-,few,CASSAAAPQSTQHF,TGTGCCAGCAGCGCAGCAGCGCCGCAAAGTACCCAGCATTTT
TRBV7-2,TRBJ2-3,-,once,CASSRDRTDTQYF,TGTGCCAGCAGTCGGGATCGCACAGATACGCAGTATTTT
TRBV10-3,TRBJ1-2,TRBD1,-,CAISEGQGVYGYTF,TGTGCCATCAGTGAGGGACAGGGGGTCTATGGCTACACCTTC
TRBV7-9,TRBJ1-4,-,once,CASSLNLLGEKLFF,TGTGCCAGCAGCTTAAACCTACTCGGGGAAAAACTGTTTTTT
TRBV9,TRBJ1-1,-,few,CASSVEEGDVFF,TGTGCCAGCAGCGTAGAGGAGGGGGACGTTTTCTTT
TRBV5-1,TRBJ2-4,TRBD1,-,CASTSTGGAKNIQYF,TGCGCCAGCACGTCCACAGGGGGCGCGAAAAACATTCAGTACTTC
TRBV7-2,TRBJ2-5,-,-,CASSRYSLQETQYF,TGTGCCAGCAGCAGATATAGCCTTCAAGAGACCCAGTACTTC
TRBV6-5,TRBJ2-7,TRBD2,-,CASREGVSYEQYF,TGTGCCAGCCGGGAGGGAGTCTCCTACGAGCAGTACTTC
TRBV2,TRBJ1-1,-,-,CASCGSSEVNTEAFF,TGTGCCAGCTGCGGGAGTTCCGAAGTGAACACTGAAGCTTTCTTT
TRBV5-4,TRBJ1-1,TRBD1,-,CASSPDRENTEAFF,TGTGCCAGCAGCCCCGACAGGGAAAATACTGAAGCTTTCTTT
TRBV18,TRBJ2-3,TRBD2,-,CASSLRTSGGAFTDTQYF,TGTGCCAGCTCACTAAGGACTAGCGGGGGGGCCTTCACAGATACGCAGTATTTT
TRBV18,TRBJ2-7,-,-,CASSAASYEQYF,TGTGCCAGCTCAGCGGCGTCCTACGAGCAGTACTTC
TRBV4-1,TRBJ1-2,TRBD1,-,CASSQRTGGYGYTF,TGCGCCAGCAGCCAACGGACAGGGGGCTATGGCTACACCTTC
TRBV9,TRBJ2-5,TRBD1,-,CASSGPGTGVETQYF,TGTGCCAGCAGCGGGCCCGGGACAGGGGTAGAGACCCAGTACTTC
TRBV5-1,TRBJ2-2,TRBD1,-,CASSYRDSANTGELFF,TGCGCCAGCAGCTACCGGGACAGTGCGAACACCGGGGAGCTGTTTTTT
TRBV7-2,TRBJ1-2,TRBD1,-,CASSVRDRRGYTF,TGTGCCAGCAGCGTCCGGGACAGACGAGGCTACACCTTC
TRBV15,TRBJ1-2,-,-,CATSRDRVGYGYTF,TGTGCCACCAGCAGAGATAGGGTTGGCTATGGCTACACCTTC
TRBV4-2,TRBJ1-6,TRBD1,-,CASSQDSRGLRTYNSPLHF,TGTGCCAGCAGCCAAGATTCCAGGGGGCTGAGAACCTATAATTCACCCCTCCACTTT
TRBV5-1,TRBJ2-1,TRBD2,-,CASSLGAGGAIEQFF,TGCGCCAGCAGCTTGGGGGCGGGGGGCGCTATTGAGCAGTTCTTC
TRBV4-3,TRBJ2-1,TRBD1,-,CASSQVYRGSYNEQFF,TGCGCCAGCAGCCAAGTTTACAGGGGCTCCTACAATGAGCAGTTCTTC
TRBV11-2,TRBJ2-7,-,-,CASSSHSLTYEQYF,TGTGCCAGCAGCTCACACAGTCTGACCTACGAGCAGTACTTC